The TCR beta chain described here comes from a study of blood T cell repertoires in COVID-19. Study-level information: COVID-19 samples collected from the United States, Italy and Spain covered acute and convalescent phases.

Per the original methods: By means of reference gene primer amplification, nucleated cell counts were estimated. Sequencing used immunoSEQ multiplex PCR; TCRdb keeps in-frame clones, though not all of them. That table gives V, J and clone size, and the DNA gave D and trimming. Here the sample spans fewer than 20,000 clones, over 80% being singletons. Trimming cost V 7 bases and J 0 bases, with 10 bases left between them. Per the germline V gene, CDR1 is SNHLY and CDR2 is FYNNEI. The CDR3 runs 14 residues. This receptor was obtained from a human donor in a cohort sampled during active COVID-19. The donor label of this sample is uncertain. The sample was peripheral blood. V usage is TRBV2 and J usage is TRBJ1-3; no definite D call. This chain's CDR3 is CASNGASSGNTIYF. The CDR3, as DNA: TGTGCCAGCAACGGCGCTAGCTCTGGAAACACCATATATTTT.